This TCR beta chain was captured by sequencing in a study of control samples from healthy donors and cancer patients. The CDR3 loop spans 15 amino acids. V lost 1 base and J lost 5, with 14 bases in between. Germline V lookup: CDR1 SEHNR, CDR2 FQNEAQ (reference sequence). Assay: immunoSEQ multiplex PCR; the TCRdb copy retains only in-frame clones and omits some. The table records roughly 100,000 clones, roughly 91% of them present only once. Sequenced sample: blood. The receptor was derived from a man younger than 40 in good health. The V gene is TRBV7-9, the J gene TRBJ2-5; D possibly corresponds to TRBD1 (5 bases). In DNA form, the CDR3 reads TGTGCCAGCAGCTTAGATCTCAGGGTTGGGGAGACCCAGTACTTC. The encoded protein is CASSLDLRVGETQYF.